This T cell receptor (beta chain) was sequenced for a study of T cells in Graves' hyperthyroidism and ophthalmopathy. Study-wide background: Peripheral blood was drawn at first diagnosis, prior to all treatment.

Worth noting for this clonotype: Its antigen is not identified. One base away lies a much larger clone, so this may be a sequencing read error.

CDR1 and CDR2 (germline): WSHSY, SAAADI. The CDR3 totals 14 residues. Diagnosing involved the use of clinical symptoms, serum thyroxine and TRAb, thyroid ultrasound and orbital computed tomography. RNA transcripts gave rise to amplified TCR beta CDR3 regions. RT-PCR in the first round (using the HTBI primer set) targeted the TCR CDR3. TCRdb redid the calling of the multiplex PCR reads with MiXCR, one entry per CDR3 protein. The top ten hold around 29% of the sample, which has roughly 700,000 distinct CDR3 sequences, about 35% seen once. Study observations and caveats: Median prediction lead before ophthalmopathy onset was six to eight months with the model. Stable hyperthyroidism was told apart from ophthalmopathy by a model built on 13 V-J features.

The clonotype comes from a woman aged 35 to 49 with Graves' hyperthyroidism. The sample was blood. The chain recombines TRBV10-2 with TRBJ1-1; TRBD1 matches 8 bases. The CDR3 coding sequence is TGTGCCATCACCGGGACAGGCTACAACACTGAAGCTTTCTTT. Residues: CAITGTGYNTEAFF.